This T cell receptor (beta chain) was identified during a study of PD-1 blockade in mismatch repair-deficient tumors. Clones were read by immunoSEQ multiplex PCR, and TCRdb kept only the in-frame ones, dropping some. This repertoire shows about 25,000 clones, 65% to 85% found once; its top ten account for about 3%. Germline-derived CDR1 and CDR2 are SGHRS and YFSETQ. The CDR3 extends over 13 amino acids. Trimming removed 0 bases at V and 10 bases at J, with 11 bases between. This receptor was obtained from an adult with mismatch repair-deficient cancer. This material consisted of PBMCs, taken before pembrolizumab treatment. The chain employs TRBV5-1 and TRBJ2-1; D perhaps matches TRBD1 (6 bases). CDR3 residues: CASSLAQGREQFF. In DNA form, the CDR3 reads TGCGCCAGCAGCTTGGCACAGGGCCGGGAGCAGTTCTTC.